Below are 19 T cell receptor beta chains sequenced from a single sample in a study of blood T cell repertoires in COVID-19. Produced via immunoSEQ multiplex PCR; TCRdb's table is partial and in-frame only. The table includes 200,000 to 250,000 clones, about 90% detected once. The sample consisted of PBMCs or T cells enriched from blood (not recorded which). The receptors shown here come from a man aged 25 to 45 who had recovered from COVID-19.

CDR3 DNA: TGTGCCAGCAGCCCCCATACAGGGGTAAGGATGAGGACTGAAGCTTTCTTT. This gives the protein CASSPHTGVRMRTEAFF. This sequence joins TRBV7-9 and TRBJ1-1; 7 bases are a match to TRBD1. The CDR3 has 17 residues. Unmatched junction bases numbered 17, after V lost 5 bases and J lost 5 bases. CDR1 is SEHNR and CDR2 is FQNEAQ in the germline V gene (reference sequence).

The chain uses TRBV6-5 and TRBJ2-7; weak D call: TRBD1 (5 bases). Germline V gives CDR1 MNHEY, CDR2 SVGAGI. Trimming took off 5 bases at V and 3 bases at J, with 17 bases between the two ends. The CDR3 length is 15 residues. As DNA, the CDR3 is TGTGCCAGCAGTAAGGATCCCAGGGTAAGCTACGAGCAGTACTTC. It codes for CASSKDPRVSYEQYF.

This chain uses TRBV27 with TRBJ2-1, with D unresolved. The germline V gene encodes CDR1 MNHEY and CDR2 SMNVEV (reference sequence). Trimming removed 2 bases from V and 12 bases from J, with 14 bases in between. There are 13 residues in the CDR3. CDR3 sequence reads: CASSLILAAAQFF. The CDR3 DNA reads as TGTGCCAGCAGTTTAATCTTGGCGGCGGCGCAGTTCTTC.

This clone was detected a few times. This chain joins TRBV7-2 and TRBJ1-2; 8 nucleotides match TRBD1. V shed 7 bases and J 0 bases; nucleotides not matched to a gene: 10. Germline CDR1 reads SGHTA; CDR2 reads FQGNSA. The CDR3 has 16 amino acids. In nucleotides, the CDR3 is TGTGCCAGCATGGTAGACAGGGGTAGAGCTAACTATGGCTACACCTTC. It is translated as CASMVDRGRANYGYTF. Variable domain in full (rest from reference TRBV7-2 and TRBJ1-2): GAGVSQSPSNKVTEKGKDVELRCDPISGHTALYWYRQSLGQGLEFLIYFQGNSAPDKSGLPSDRFSAERTGGSVSTLTIQRTQQEDSAVYLCASMVDRGRANYGYTFGSGTRLTVV.

V is TRBV10-3 and J is TRBJ2-7, with 10 positions matching TRBD1. The CDR3 extends over 13 amino acids. V lost 6 bases and J lost 6; bases outside the gene matches: 5. Germline V gives CDR1 ENHRY, CDR2 SYGVKD. The CDR3 sequence: CAISSGTGAEQYF. Written as DNA, the CDR3 is TGTGCCATCAGCTCTGGGACAGGGGCCGAGCAGTACTTC.

The chain joins TRBV19 to TRBJ2-2, with TRBD1 matching over 7 bases. This CDR3 contains 15 residues. The germline gives CDR1 LNHDA, CDR2 SQIVND (reference sequence). The V and J ends lost 9 bases and 2 bases, in that order; junction bases with no gene match: 9. CDR3 nucleotide sequence: TGTGCCAGCGATAGGACAGGAGTAAACACCGGGGAGCTGTTTTTT. It is translated as CASDRTGVNTGELFF.

The chain couples TRBV7-2 to TRBJ2-3; D perhaps matches TRBD1 (6 bases). The V gene's germline CDR1 is SGHTA and CDR2 FQGNSA. V lost 0 bases to trimming and J lost 3 bases, with 10 bases between them. There are 15 residues in the CDR3. CDR3 bases: TGTGCCAGCAGCTTAGCGGGACATACTACAGATACGCAGTATTTT. Its translation is CASSLAGHTTDTQYF.

This chain connects TRBV7-9 to TRBJ2-7; 9 bases align to TRBD2. Germline V gene lookup returns CDR1 SEHNR and CDR2 FQNEAQ (reference sequence). The CDR3 has 14 residues. The V and J ends lost 5 bases and 7 bases, in that order; junction bases with no gene match: 9. The CDR3 sequence: CASSQWRGGGEQYF. CDR3 DNA: TGTGCCAGCAGCCAATGGCGGGGGGGCGGTGAGCAGTACTTC.

V and J are TRBV6-5 and TRBJ1-5; D not resolved. Germline V gene data show CDR1 as MNHEY and CDR2 as SVGAGI. There are 13 residues in the CDR3. The V and J ends lost 2 bases and 7 bases respectively, with 9 bases between them. CDR3 coding DNA: TGTGCCAGCAGTTACACTGTCGGGCAGCCCCAGCATTTT. Protein: CASSYTVGQPQHF.

The chain combines TRBV27 with TRBJ1-1; D not certain. Between the trimmed V and J ends, which lost 5 bases and 1 base, there was a span of 17 bases. The CDR3 runs 16 residues. The germline CDR1 and CDR2 sequences are MNHEY and SMNVEV (reference sequence). The CDR3 DNA sequence: TGTGCCAGCAGTCCAATTGGCCCCCTAGGGAACACTGAAGCTTTCTTT. Amino acid sequence: CASSPIGPLGNTEAFF.

The V call is TRBV28, the J call TRBJ2-7; 8 bases map to TRBD2. This CDR3 spans 15 amino acids. V gave up 1 base and J gave up 4 bases; unmatched junction bases: 6. In germline, CDR1 is MDHEN, CDR2 SYDVKM. DNA for the CDR3: TGTGCCAGCAGTTTATACCGGGAGGGCCTGTACGAGCAGTACTTC. The encoded protein is CASSLYREGLYEQYF.

The chain uses TRBV5-4 and TRBJ2-7, with 11 bases lining up with TRBD1. V gave up 4 bases and J gave up 3 bases; unmatched junction bases: 6. This CDR3 comprises 15 residues. From germline, CDR1 is SGHNT and CDR2 YYREEE (reference sequence). The CDR3: CASSQGQGAIYEQYF. In nucleotides, the CDR3 is TGTGCCAGCAGCCAAGGACAGGGGGCTATCTACGAGCAGTACTTC. Using reference TRBV5-4 and TRBJ2-7 for the parts outside the CDR3, the full variable domain is ETGVTQSPTHLIKTRGQQVTLRCSSQSGHNTVSWYQQALGQGPQFIFQYYREEENGRGNFPPRFSGLQFPNYSSELNVNALELDDSALYLCASSQGQGAIYEQYFGPGTRLTVT.

The V call is TRBV21-1, the J call TRBJ1-4; TRBD1 reflects the table's D call only, with no check against the DNA. TRBV21-1 is termed a pseudogene. The CDR3 loop spans 15 amino acids. The CDR3 region is CASTIREGDREKLFF. Here the CDR3 DNA reads TGTGCCAGCACCATCCGTGAGGGGGATCGTGAAAAACTGTTTTTT.

The CDR3 DNA sequence: TGTGCCAGCAGTTACCGCGGACTGCAGAACACTGAAGCTTTCTTT. Its protein is CASSYRGLQNTEAFF. This chain links TRBV6-5 with TRBJ1-1, with D unclear. The CDR3 length is 15 residues. V was cut by 2 bases and J by 1 base, with 11 bases left in between. The V gene's germline CDR1 is MNHEY and CDR2 SVGAGI.

This clone has only one observation. DNA for the CDR3: TGTGCCAGTAGTCGGAGACTAGCGGGATGGGACGAGCAGTACTTC. Residues: CASSRRLAGWDEQYF. This chain uses TRBV19 with TRBJ2-7, with 11 bases identical to TRBD2. There are 15 residues in the CDR3. V lost 5 bases and J lost 5; bases outside the gene matches: 8. The V gene's germline CDR1 is LNHDA and CDR2 SQIVND (reference sequence).

The genes are TRBV9 and TRBJ2-7; D possibly corresponds to TRBD1 (6 bases). This CDR3 spans 14 amino acids. Trimming took 3 bases from V and 11 from J, leaving 21 bases between them. The germline gives CDR1 SGDLS, CDR2 YYNGEE. CDR3: CASSARDTRGWKYF. The CDR3 DNA reads as TGTGCCAGCAGCGCCAGGGATACCAGGGGTTGGAAGTACTTC.

The V and J genes are TRBV6-2 or TRBV6-3 and TRBJ1-2; possible D gene TRBD1, 6 bases. CDR1 is MNHEY, CDR2 SVGEGT, per germline. V lost 2 bases to trimming and J lost 4 bases, with 29 bases between them. The CDR3 sequence is 20 residues long. CDR3 in amino acids: CASSYAATFSQGPQVYGYTF. The CDR3 nucleotides read TGTGCCAGCAGTTACGCAGCCACCTTCTCACAGGGACCCCAGGTCTATGGCTACACCTTC.

The chain links TRBV24-1 to TRBJ2-7; TRBD1 matches 9 bases. This CDR3 contains 14 residues. The J segment lost 3 bases and the V segment lost 5 bases, leaving 4 bases of the junction unmatched. From germline, CDR1 is KGHDR and CDR2 SFDVKD. The CDR3 DNA follows: TGTGCCACCAGTGGCGGACAGGGGATCTACGAGCAGTACTTC. Translation: CATSGGQGIYEQYF.

The rearrangement joins TRBV5-1 to TRBJ2-3, with TRBD2 identical over 8 bases. From germline, CDR1 is SGHRS and CDR2 YFSETQ. Trimming took 3 bases from V and 2 from J; bases not matched to a gene: 5. The CDR3 contains 15 residues. CDR3 in DNA: TGCGCCAGCAGCTCGAGCGGGAGTGTCACAGATACGCAGTATTTT. Translating it yields CASSSSGSVTDTQYF. Combining the CDR3 with reference TRBV5-1 and TRBJ2-3 gives the whole variable domain KAGVTQTPRYLIKTRGQQVTLSCSPISGHRSVSWYQQTPGQGLQFLFEYFSETQRNKGNFPGRFSGRQFSNSRSEMNVSTLELGDSALYLCASSSSGSVTDTQYFGPGTRLTVL.